This T cell receptor (beta chain) came from a study of cytomegalovirus exposure and HLA in healthy donors. Findings of the study overall: It was reported that the classifier diagnosed cytomegalovirus status with high specificity and sensitivity in both the original and validation cohorts. Confirmation in vitro established that three CMV-associated chains were specific for CMV antigens. According to a subsequent analysis, TCR clusters from the first cohort were inclined to appear together in the roughly 110 validation repertoires.

This CDR3 is built from 17 residues. Germline CDR1 is LNHDA and CDR2 is SQIVND (reference sequence). After removal of 5 bases from V and 6 bases from J, the junction contained 18 bases not matched to a gene. Regarding this clone: What it binds is unknown.

The assay was immunoSEQ multiplex PCR, and TCRdb's table has in-frame clones only and misses some. Among about 63,000 clones listed, 89% were seen once. Separate from the roughly 610-subject first cohort, the roughly 130-subject validation cohort was the one that the donors belonged to. Sequenced input: PBMCs. The V call is TRBV19, the J call TRBJ1-1, with TRBD1 matching over 7 bases. The TCR was taken from a woman between 18 and 29 years old in good health and CMV-seronegative. CDR3 DNA: TGTGCCAGTAGTGCCGGGGACAGTGGAAACGAAGGGGCTGAAGCTTTCTTT. Encoded protein: CASSAGDSGNEGAEAFF.